Below, 21 T cell receptor beta chains from the same sample are listed, as sequenced in a study of T cells in tumors after PD-1 blockade. Produced via immunoSEQ multiplex PCR; TCRdb's table is partial and in-frame only. Here the sample spans more than 8,000 clones, roughly 60% being singletons. Sample time point: second of two post-therapy site-matched biopsies 2 to 3 months apart. The specimen was tumor tissue, collected after anti-PD-1 treatment. Receptors were obtained from a human donor with basal cell carcinoma.

The chain joins TRBV6-5 to TRBJ1-4; D may be TRBD1 (5 bases). The CDR3 covers 14 residues. In germline, CDR1 is MNHEY, CDR2 SVGAGI. Trimming took 5 bases from V and 4 from J, leaving 11 bases between them. The CDR3 is CASSPDRGNEKLFF. In DNA, the CDR3 is TGTGCCAGCAGTCCCGACAGAGGTAATGAAAAACTGTTTTTT.

V and J are TRBV6-5 and TRBJ2-2; the D is unclear. V lost 0 bases and J lost 2, with 4 bases in between. This CDR3 is 14 amino acids long. Germline V gene sequence: CDR1 MNHEY, CDR2 SVGAGI. The CDR3 DNA sequence: TGTGCCAGCAGTTACTCCGGCAACACCGGGGAGCTGTTTTTT. The encoded protein is CASSYSGNTGELFF.

The rearrangement uses TRBV4-1 and TRBJ2-1; 9 nucleotides line up with TRBD2. The trim removed 1 base at V and 4 bases at J, leaving 11 bases unmatched. The V gene's germline CDR1 is MGHRA and CDR2 YSYEKL. The CDR3 spans 18 residues. CDR3 protein: CASSQGTPLAGSYNEQFF. The CDR3 bases are TGCGCCAGCAGCCAAGGAACCCCACTAGCGGGTTCTTACAATGAGCAGTTCTTC.

The chain employs TRBV10-3 and TRBJ2-5; TRBD1 matches at 10 bases. The trim removed 4 bases at V and 5 bases at J, leaving 4 bases unmatched. This CDR3 spans 14 amino acids. CDR1 and CDR2 from the germline V gene are ENHRY and SYGVKD. CDR3 sequence (DNA): TGTGCCATCAGTGCGACAGGGGGCGCGGAGACCCAGTACTTC. Translated, it gives CAISATGGAETQYF.

The chain links TRBV12-2 to TRBJ2-6; TRBD2 is taken as the D call from the table, unchecked against the DNA. TRBV12-2 is annotated as a pseudogene. The CDR3 contains 18 residues. CDR3 in amino acids: CASRRKRTPHKVGNVLTF. The CDR3 DNA follows: TGTGCAAGTCGCCGGAAACGGACTCCACACAAAGTCGGCAACGTCCTGACTTTC.

This clone was counted a few times. The rearrangement joins TRBV10-3 to TRBJ1-6; D is unclear. Germline CDR1 and CDR2: ENHRY and SYGVKD. This CDR3 comprises 14 residues. Trimming cost V 3 bases and J 5 bases, with 8 bases left between them. CDR3: CAISEYSHNSPLHF. The CDR3 region has the DNA TGTGCCATCAGTGAATACAGCCATAATTCACCCCTCCACTTT.

In this sample, this clone turned up once. The chain combines TRBV10-3 with TRBJ1-1, with D maybe TRBD1 (6 bases). Germline-derived CDR1 and CDR2 are ENHRY and SYGVKD. The CDR3 has 13 amino acids. V dropped 9 bases and J dropped 0 bases, with 11 bases sitting between them. The CDR3 is CAIRTDMNTEAFF. In DNA, the CDR3 is TGTGCCATAAGGACAGACATGAACACTGAAGCTTTCTTT.

This clone was picked up one time. The chain joins TRBV5-1 to TRBJ1-3; 9 bases match TRBD1. The end of the DNA is better explained by TRBJ2-2, so the J call may be wrong. This CDR3 spans 15 amino acids. Germline V CDR1 and CDR2: SGHRS, YFSETQ. CDR3 sequence (DNA): TGCGCCAGCAGCTTGGGGGACAGGGAGGCCGGGGAGCTGTTTTTT. It encodes CASSLGDREAGELFF.

V and J are TRBV5-6 and TRBJ2-3, with 9 bases identical to TRBD2. The CDR3 extends over 16 amino acids. CDR1 SGHDT and CDR2 YYEEEE come from the germline V gene. V was clipped by 4 bases and J by 2 bases; unmatched bases: 8. The CDR3 bases are TGTGCCAGCAGCCCGGAGCGGGGGGTCTTCACAGATACGCAGTATTTT. This encodes CASSPERGVFTDTQYF.

This clone has a handful of counts. The CDR3 is CATSRDRGGLDEQYF. CDR3 sequence (DNA): TGTGCCACCAGCAGAGATCGTGGAGGGCTCGACGAGCAGTACTTC. This rearrangement joins TRBV15 to TRBJ2-7, with D possibly matching TRBD2 (6 bases). V shed 0 bases and J shed 5 bases, with 14 bases lying between them. In germline, CDR1 is LNHNV, CDR2 YYDKDF (reference sequence). The CDR3 spans 15 residues.

The chain is built from TRBV28 and TRBJ1-1; no definite D call. The CDR3 has 14 amino acids. The germline gives CDR1 MDHEN, CDR2 SYDVKM. V was clipped by 3 bases and J by 1 base, with 9 bases between them. The CDR3 bases are TGTGCCAGCAGTTTGGTGCAGGAGAACACTGAAGCTTTCTTT. It is translated as CASSLVQENTEAFF.

V gene TRBV5-1 combines with J gene TRBJ1-4; possible D gene TRBD1, 6 bases. Germline V lookup: CDR1 SGHRS, CDR2 YFSETQ. The CDR3 is 16 residues long. The ends were cut back, 4 bases at V and 4 bases at J, with 17 bases in the middle. This CDR3 reads CASSREGGQGNEKLFF. DNA for the CDR3: TGCGCCAGCAGCCGAGAGGGGGGCCAAGGTAATGAAAAACTGTTTTTT.

The sample holds a few counts of this clone. This chain uses TRBV29-1 with TRBJ2-1; D unresolved. V dropped 3 bases and J dropped 0 bases, with 9 bases sitting between them. Germline V gene lookup returns CDR1 SQVTM and CDR2 ANQGSEA. The CDR3 runs 14 residues. CDR3 region: CSVDGEFSYNEQFF. In DNA form, the CDR3 reads TGCAGCGTTGACGGAGAATTCTCCTACAATGAGCAGTTCTTC.

The V call is TRBV11-2, the J call TRBJ2-3; a weak D match, TRBD2 (6 bases). The CDR3 spans 19 residues. In germline, CDR1 is SGHAT, CDR2 FQNNGV. V lost 1 base and J 4 bases, leaving 24 bases between the germline ends. In DNA, the CDR3 is TGTGCCAGCAGCTTAGCTCCACGTCGGGGGAAGGCCTACGCAGATACGCAGTATTTT. Translation gives CASSLAPRRGKAYADTQYF.

The V gene is TRBV5-4, the J gene TRBJ1-5, with D perhaps matching TRBD1 (5 bases). Germline CDR1 is SGHNT and CDR2 is YYREEE (reference sequence). The CDR3 covers 14 residues. V gave up 2 bases and J gave up 7 bases, with 13 bases separating them. The DNA of the CDR3 is TGTGCCAGCAGCTTCGGGACCTCGGGGCAGCCCCAGCATTTT. It translates to CASSFGTSGQPQHF.

This clone showed up just a few times. The chain employs TRBV10-1 and TRBJ2-7; 7 nucleotides line up with TRBD1. Germline V gives CDR1 WNHNN, CDR2 SYGVQD (reference sequence). CDR3 length: 13 residues. J gave up 6 bases and V 0 bases, and 2 bases lay outside the gene matches. As DNA, the CDR3 is TGCGCCAGCAGTGAGTCGAACAGGGGCGAGCAGTACTTC. Translated, it gives CASSESNRGEQYF.

The chain has TRBV13 and TRBJ2-4; 8 bases are a match to TRBD2. The CDR3 has 17 amino acids. Germline lookup yields CDR1 PRHDT and CDR2 FYEKMQ (reference sequence). The V gene end was trimmed by 5 bases and the J gene end by 3 bases; junction bases not matched to a gene: 12. The CDR3 DNA follows: TGTGCCAGCAGCCCCCCCCGGGGGGGCGAGGTCAAAAACATTCAGTACTTC. Translated: CASSPPRGGEVKNIQYF. Together with reference TRBV13 and TRBJ2-4, the CDR3 gives the full variable domain: AAGVIQSPRHLIKEKRETATLKCYPIPRHDTVYWYQQGPGQDPQFLISFYEKMQSDKGSIPDRFSAQQFSDYHSELNMSSLELGDSALYFCASSPPRGGEVKNIQYFGAGTRLSVL.

The chain employs TRBV24-1 and TRBJ2-1, with TRBD1 as a possible D gene (5 bases). V gave up 3 bases and J gave up 4 bases, with 6 bases separating them. CDR3 size: 13 residues. Germline assignment: CDR1 KGHDR and CDR2 SFDVKD. CDR3 sequence reads: CATSDDRYNEQFF. In DNA form, the CDR3 reads TGTGCCACCAGTGATGACAGATACAATGAGCAGTTCTTC.

The gene calls are TRBV6-5 and TRBJ2-7; D uncertain. V was cut by 5 bases and J by 3 bases, with 8 bases left in between. CDR3 length: 12 residues. Per germline, CDR1 MNHEY and CDR2 SVGAGI. The DNA of the CDR3 is TGTGCCAGCAGTACGGGCCACTACGAGCAGTACTTC. Translation: CASSTGHYEQYF.

This clone came up a few times. This chain uses TRBV6-1 with TRBJ1-4; weak D call: TRBD1 (6 bases). V was cut by 6 bases and J by 5 bases, with 13 bases left in between. The CDR3 contains 14 residues. CDR1 is MNHNS and CDR2 is SASEGT in the germline V gene. The DNA of the CDR3 is TGTGCCAGCAGAAGACAGGTTGGGAATGAAAAACTGTTTTTT. It translates to CASRRQVGNEKLFF.

The chain is built from TRBV28 and TRBJ1-4; no definite D call. V was shortened by 6 bases and J by 0 bases, with 14 bases between the two germline ends. Germline CDR1 is MDHEN and CDR2 is SYDVKM. The CDR3 has 16 residues. CDR3 amino acids: CASRGKGGATNEKLFF. In DNA, the CDR3 is TGTGCCAGCAGAGGCAAAGGAGGTGCAACTAATGAAAAACTGTTTTTT.